This TCR beta chain was obtained from a study of cytomegalovirus exposure and HLA in healthy donors. This PCR relied on a set of 60 Vbeta primers and 13 Jbeta primers. This table comes from immunoSEQ multiplex PCR, and its TCRdb copy is limited to in-frame clones, with some not included. The sample lists around 140,000 clones; approximately 82% were seen once. The CDR3 sequence is 14 residues long. V was cut by 0 bases and J by 9 bases, with 13 bases left in between. Germline lookup yields CDR1 SGHDT and CDR2 YYEEEE. The material sequenced was PBMCs. The receptor was derived from a woman aged 60 to 75 in good health and CMV-seropositive. The chain links TRBV5-6 to TRBJ2-4, with unresolved D. This chain's CDR3 is CASSLVGSRGIQYF. The CDR3 DNA reads as TGTGCCAGCAGCTTGGTGGGTAGCCGAGGCATTCAGTACTTC.